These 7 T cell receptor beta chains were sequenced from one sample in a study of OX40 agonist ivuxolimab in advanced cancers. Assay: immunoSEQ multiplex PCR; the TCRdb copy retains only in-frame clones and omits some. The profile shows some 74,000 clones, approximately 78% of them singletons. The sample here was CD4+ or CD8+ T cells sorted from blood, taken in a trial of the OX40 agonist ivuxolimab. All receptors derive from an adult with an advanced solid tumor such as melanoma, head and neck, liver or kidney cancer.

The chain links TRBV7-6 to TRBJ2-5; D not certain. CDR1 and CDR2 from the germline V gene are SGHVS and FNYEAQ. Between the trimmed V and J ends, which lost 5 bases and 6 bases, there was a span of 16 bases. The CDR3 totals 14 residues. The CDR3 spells CASSPGTGTKTQYF. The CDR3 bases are TGTGCCAGCAGCCCTGGTACGGGCACAAAGACCCAGTACTTC.

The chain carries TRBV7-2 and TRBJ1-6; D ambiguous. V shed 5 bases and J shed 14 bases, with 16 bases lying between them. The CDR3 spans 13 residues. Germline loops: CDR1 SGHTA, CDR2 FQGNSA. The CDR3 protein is CASSLPGSEALHF. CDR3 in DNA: TGTGCCAGCAGCCTCCCCGGGTCCGAGGCCCTCCACTTT. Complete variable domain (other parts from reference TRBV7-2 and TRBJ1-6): GAGVSQSPSNKVTEKGKDVELRCDPISGHTALYWYRQSLGQGLEFLIYFQGNSAPDKSGLPSDRFSAERTGGSVSTLTIQRTQQEDSAVYLCASSLPGSEALHFGNGTRLTVT.

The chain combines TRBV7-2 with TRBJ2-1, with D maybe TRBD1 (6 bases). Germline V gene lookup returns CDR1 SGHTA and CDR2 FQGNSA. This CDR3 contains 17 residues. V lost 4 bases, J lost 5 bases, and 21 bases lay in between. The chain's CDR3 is CASSSRIRGAVNNEQFF. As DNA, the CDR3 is TGTGCCAGCAGCTCCCGGATCAGGGGCGCGGTGAACAATGAGCAGTTCTTC. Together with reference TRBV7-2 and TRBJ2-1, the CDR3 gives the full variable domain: GAGVSQSPSNKVTEKGKDVELRCDPISGHTALYWYRQSLGQGLEFLIYFQGNSAPDKSGLPSDRFSAERTGGSVSTLTIQRTQQEDSAVYLCASSSRIRGAVNNEQFFGPGTRLTVL.

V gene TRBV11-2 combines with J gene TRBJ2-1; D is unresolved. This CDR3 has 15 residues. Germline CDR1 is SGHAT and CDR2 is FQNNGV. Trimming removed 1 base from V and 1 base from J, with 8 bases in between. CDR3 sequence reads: CASSLGVISYNEQFF. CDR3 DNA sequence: TGTGCCAGCAGCTTAGGAGTAATTTCCTACAATGAGCAGTTCTTC.

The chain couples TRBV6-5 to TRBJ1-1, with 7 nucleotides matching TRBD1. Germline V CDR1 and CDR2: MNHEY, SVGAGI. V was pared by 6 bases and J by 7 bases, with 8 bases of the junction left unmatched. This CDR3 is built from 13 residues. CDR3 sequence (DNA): TGTGCCAGCAGGAACGGACAGGTTTTTGAAGCTTTCTTT. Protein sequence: CASRNGQVFEAFF.

This CDR3 reads CASSLGLAGTDTQYF. CDR3 DNA: TGCGCCAGCAGCTTAGGACTAGCGGGGACAGATACGCAGTATTTT. The chain has TRBV5-1 and TRBJ2-3; 12 bases are shared with TRBD2. Germline assignment: CDR1 SGHRS and CDR2 YFSETQ. V was clipped by 2 bases and J by 3 bases; unmatched bases: 1. The CDR3 length is 15 residues.

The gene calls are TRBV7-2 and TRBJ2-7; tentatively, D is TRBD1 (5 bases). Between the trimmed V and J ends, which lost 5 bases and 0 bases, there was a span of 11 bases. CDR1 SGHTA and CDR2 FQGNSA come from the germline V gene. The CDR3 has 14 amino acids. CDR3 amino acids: CASSPRGASYEQYF. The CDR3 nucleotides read TGTGCCAGCAGCCCCCGTGGGGCCTCCTACGAGCAGTACTTC.